Sequencing of this T cell receptor beta chain was carried out in a study of blood T cell repertoires in COVID-19. Study at large: The cDNA or gDNA used as material had been derived from T cells, B-cell-depleted T cells, or PBMCs.

Notes on this clone: The sample has other DNA sequences that encode this CDR3 too.

The table came from immunoSEQ multiplex PCR; TCRdb's copy has only in-frame clones and leaves some out. The profile covers 120,000 to 150,000 clones, with around 84% appearing a single time and 5.8% taken by the ten largest. Study members were between about 18 and 89 years old and lived in fewer than 30 US regions. V lost 0 bases, J lost 4 bases, and 12 bases lay in between. The CDR3 length is 15 residues. Germline V gives CDR1 MNHEY, CDR2 SVGEGT. The receptor's source is a woman in her forties or fifties who had been exposed to COVID-19. The chain has TRBV6-2 or TRBV6-3 and TRBJ1-1; no reliable D call. Sequences were obtained from PBMCs or T cells enriched from blood (not recorded which). DNA for the CDR3: TGTGCCAGCAGTTACTCGATTACTGGTGGCACTGAAGCTTTCTTT. Translating gives CASSYSITGGTEAFF.